A selection of T cell receptor beta chains follows, all from one sample in a study of T cell responses to AZD1222 COVID-19 vaccine. Using immunoSEQ multiplex PCR, the repertoire was profiled, and TCRdb retains in-frame clones only, with some absent. This sample carries more than 70,000 clones, 80% to 90% of them seen once, and the ten largest clones take about 15%. Material: peripheral blood, obtained on day 0 of AZD1222 vaccination. The receptors stem from an adult in good health. Each CDR3 is given without its conserved first and last residue.

j_call | v_call | cdr3_aa
TRBJ1-6 | TRBV19 | ASSIFLQGRNSPLH
TRBJ1-6 | TRBV4-1 | ASSREGQSSYNSPLH
TRBJ1-3 | TRBV6-5 | ASSYSPGSRSGTIY
TRBJ2-7 | TRBV18 | ASSAGTTYEQY
TRBJ2-1 | TRBV5-1 | ASSLEAGTGLNEQF
TRBJ1-1 | TRBV12-5 | ASGGVLGTEAF
TRBJ2-2 | TRBV6-5 | ASSYDGVTGELF
TRBJ1-2 | TRBV19 | ASSNPRQGSYYGYT
TRBJ2-3 | TRBV7-9 | ASSLVRRSDVPDTQY
TRBJ2-7 | TRBV20-1 | SAREIGEQY
TRBJ1-1 | TRBV9 | ASSVAPNTEAF
TRBJ1-1 | TRBV9 | ASSAQGGLHFNTEAF
TRBJ2-7 | TRBV12-5 | ASGPWNPGPLIYEQY
TRBJ1-2 | TRBV27 | ASSLLNRGGYT
TRBJ1-1 | TRBV18 | ASSQQGAETEAF
TRBJ2-4 | TRBV28 | ASRAGTGLTNIQY
TRBJ1-5 | TRBV4-1 | ASSQDPQQPQH
TRBJ2-5 | TRBV2 | ASSEDSGATQY
TRBJ2-5 | TRBV7-7 | ASSEGTARETQY
TRBJ2-3 | TRBV30 | AWSVLASADTQY
TRBJ1-1 | TRBV5-1 | ASSSGHTTPNTEAF
TRBJ1-1 | TRBV7-9 | ASQRGENTEAF
TRBJ1-6 | TRBV7-6 | ASSLDLQGGISPLH
TRBJ2-5 | TRBV7-9 | ASSWQGDQETQY
TRBJ2-7 | TRBV18 | ASSPPSQTYEQY
TRBJ1-5 | TRBV6-2/TRBV6-3 | ASSYLTGADQPQH
TRBJ1-2 | TRBV4-1 | ASSQGTAYYGYT
TRBJ2-7 | TRBV5-4 | ASSRTGSSSYEQY
TRBJ2-2 | TRBV12-3/TRBV12-4 | ASSPQAGELF
TRBJ2-3 | TRBV3-1/TRBV3-2 | ASSQVIRGASAPWDGTDTQY
TRBJ2-7 | TRBV14 | ASSQAITGGEQY
TRBJ2-7 | TRBV11-2 | ASSLTVTTYEQY
TRBJ1-2 | TRBV5-1 | ASSLYSSSYGYT
TRBJ2-6 | TRBV18 | ASSPIQALGANVLT
TRBJ2-1 | TRBV14 | ASSLLGGAGEQF
TRBJ2-7 | TRBV2 | ASSESGYPGYEQY
TRBJ1-1 | TRBV6-5 | ASKLGQMNTEAF
TRBJ2-1 | TRBV24-1 | ATAGTGGNNEQF
TRBJ2-3 | TRBV12-3/TRBV12-4 | ASSWTSGTQY
TRBJ2-3 | TRBV19 | ASTRTSGSTRDTQY
TRBJ1-6 | TRBV6-1 | ASSEADGSGSPLH
TRBJ2-5 | TRBV6-1 | ASSDGQGAGETQY